The clone carrying this TCR beta chain was detected only a few times. As yet, its antigen is unknown. V was cut by 1 base and J by 1 base, with 19 bases left in between. The CDR3 length is 19 residues. Germline-derived CDR1 and CDR2 are LGHNA and YSLEER. TCRdb redid the calling of the RT-PCR reads with MiXCR, one entry per CDR3 protein. The sample yields around 530,000 distinct CDR3 sequences, 16% seen once. The data stem from a study of response to subunit inactivated influenza vaccine. Study results and limitations: Few additional T cells are recruited per seasonal influenza vaccination, authors suggested.

The receptor's source is a man in his fifties or sixties who received an inactivated influenza vaccine. The chain combines TRBV4-3 with TRBJ1-4; possibly TRBD1 for D (6 bases). This specimen consisted of CD4+ T cells sorted from PBMCs, obtained roughly 24 months after vaccination. Here the CDR3 reads CASSQVYTGARGTNEKLFF. The CDR3 coding sequence is TGCGCCAGCAGCCAAGTTTATACAGGAGCCAGGGGAACTAATGAAAAACTGTTTTTT.